This TCR beta chain emerged from a study of blood T cells in healthy people across ages. Points from the study as a whole: The long-lived group displayed more naive CD4+ cells, plus higher diversity, than the aged donors did.

Per sample, no less than 5 micrograms of total RNA were extracted. Through a sample-barcoded 5' primer and a J-beta primer mix, a second PCR was run for roughly 7 to 12 cycles. TCRdb reprocessed the 5' RACE reads with MiXCR, giving one entry per CDR3 protein. The sample includes some 640,000 distinct CDR3 sequences, roughly 31% seen only once; the top ten take about 15%. This clonotype was counted only a few times. Its antigen is currently unknown. The germline V and J ends were trimmed by 6 bases and 5 bases, with 17 bases remaining between them. This CDR3 has 15 amino acids. Per germline, CDR1 MNHEY and CDR2 SVGAGI.

The chain recombines TRBV6-5 with TRBJ1-5; D remains ambiguous. The sample taken for sequencing was blood. This clonotype was obtained from a woman aged 80 or over in good health. This chain's CDR3 is CASRGNFYPDQPQHF. CDR3 nucleotide sequence: TGTGCCAGCAGAGGGAACTTTTACCCGGATCAGCCCCAGCATTTT.